Described below is a single TCR beta chain sequence and its context. The data stem from a study of T-cell reconstitution after alpha-beta-depleted transplantation in children. Construction of the TCRbeta library involved unique molecular identifiers. TCRdb analysed the PCR reads with MiXCR anew, one entry per CDR3 protein. This table has 200,000 to 300,000 distinct CDR3 sequences, about 26% appearing once. CDR1 and CDR2 (germline): MDHEN, SYDVKM. The ends lost 4 bases at V and 7 bases at J; junction bases unmatched: 9. This CDR3 contains 16 residues. The receptor's source is a girl aged 2 to 10 with Fanconi anemia, due to receive a stem cell transplant. The source material was PBMCs, sampled before TCRalphabeta/CD19-depleted stem cell transplant. V gene TRBV28 combines with J gene TRBJ2-2; 10 nucleotides agree with TRBD2. The CDR3 DNA sequence: TGTGCCAGCAGTTCTCCTCCGCTAGCGGGGGTCGGGGAGCTGTTTTTT. Its translation is CASSSPPLAGVGELFF.